One sample yielded the 26 T cell receptor beta chains listed below, sequenced in a study of OX40 agonist ivuxolimab in advanced cancers. Data came from immunoSEQ multiplex PCR; TCRdb stores just in-frame clones and leaves some out. The sample yields roughly 61,000 clones, about 90% seen once. Sequenced here: CD4+ or CD8+ T cells sorted from blood, sampled in a trial of the OX40 agonist ivuxolimab. Every receptor here comes from an adult with an advanced solid tumor such as melanoma, head and neck, liver or kidney cancer.

The rearrangement uses TRBV6-5 and TRBJ1-1; D perhaps matches TRBD1 (5 bases). V was pared by 2 bases and J by 6 bases, with 19 bases between. Germline lookup yields CDR1 MNHEY and CDR2 SVGAGI. This CDR3 region has 16 residues. CDR3 residues: CASSYADLGEIPEAFF. CDR3 sequence (DNA): TGTGCCAGCAGTTACGCGGATTTGGGGGAGATACCTGAAGCTTTCTTT.

The count of this clone is one. The gene calls are TRBV25-1 and TRBJ2-3; D unresolved. V was trimmed by 5 bases and J by 1 base, leaving 13 bases between them. CDR1 and CDR2 (germline): MGHDK, SYGVNS. There are 15 residues in the CDR3. The CDR3 region has the DNA TGTGCCAGCAGTCCGCACCCCCTAGGCACAGATACGCAGTATTTT. Translated, it gives CASSPHPLGTDTQYF.

J is TRBJ1-5 and V is TRBV6-5, with 7 positions matching TRBD1. The germline gives CDR1 MNHEY, CDR2 SVGAGI. V lost 6 bases to trimming and J lost 7 bases; unmatched junction nucleotides: 9. The CDR3 loop spans 14 amino acids. The CDR3 DNA reads as TGTGCCAGCAGGACGACAGGGCTCAGGCAGCCCCAGCATTTT. The encoded protein is CASRTTGLRQPQHF.

V gene TRBV7-8 combines with J gene TRBJ2-1; D might be TRBD1 (5 bases). CDR3 length: 15 amino acids. The germline V and J ends were trimmed by 8 bases and 0 bases, with 14 bases remaining between them. CDR1 and CDR2 (germline): SGHVS, FQNEAQ. The DNA of the CDR3 is TGTGCCAGCTTTCTCCAAGGGGTCTCCTACAATGAGCAGTTCTTC. Translating gives CASFLQGVSYNEQFF.

V and J are TRBV11-3 and TRBJ2-4; 13 bases align to TRBD2. Germline values: CDR1 SGHNT, CDR2 YENEEA. The CDR3 is made up of 20 amino acids. Germline trimming cut 0 bases from V and 0 bases from J; bases unmatched to any gene: 8. The CDR3 DNA sequence: TGTGCCAGCAGCTTAGATCGTGGGACTAGCGGGGTGGGAGCCAAAAACATTCAGTACTTC. It specifies CASSLDRGTSGVGAKNIQYF.

This rearrangement joins TRBV20-1 to TRBJ1-4; no clear D gene. Trimming removed 3 bases at V and 8 bases at J, with 7 bases between. CDR3 length: 11 residues. Germline loops: CDR1 DFQATT, CDR2 SNEGSKA (reference sequence). The CDR3 reads CSARVGEKLFF. DNA for the CDR3: TGCAGTGCTAGGGTAGGGGAAAAACTGTTTTTT.

CDR3 nucleotide sequence: TGTGCCAGCAGCTTAGCGCCGGATAGCAATCAGCCCCAGCATTTT. Its translation is CASSLAPDSNQPQHF. V usage is TRBV11-2 and J usage is TRBJ1-5; D unresolved. This CDR3 is 15 amino acids long. With 1 base removed from V and 0 bases from J, the gap between germline ends came to 7 bases. Looked up from germline, CDR1 is SGHAT and CDR2 is FQNNGV.

The chain has TRBV4-1 and TRBJ2-3; 9 nucleotides align to TRBD1. This CDR3 contains 16 residues. Per the germline V gene, CDR1 is MGHRA and CDR2 is YSYEKL. J gave up 5 bases and V 2 bases, and 8 bases lay outside the gene matches. The chain's CDR3 is CASSQPGTGLQDTQYF. CDR3 bases: TGCGCCAGCAGCCAACCCGGGACAGGGCTTCAAGATACGCAGTATTTT.

The V and J genes are TRBV6-5 and TRBJ2-1, with D possibly matching TRBD2 (5 bases). Germline values: CDR1 MNHEY, CDR2 SVGAGI. V lost 6 bases and J lost 5, with 14 bases in between. The CDR3 is 14 residues long. The CDR3 bases are TGTGCCAGCAGCTTCGGACTGGCGGACAATGAGCAGTTCTTC. Translation: CASSFGLADNEQFF.

This chain uses TRBV19 with TRBJ2-1, with TRBD2 matching over 10 bases. Germline assignment: CDR1 LNHDA and CDR2 SQIVND (reference sequence). This CDR3 has 17 amino acids. Germline trimming cut 3 bases from V and 2 bases from J; bases unmatched to any gene: 7. CDR3 DNA: TGTGCCAGTAGTATGGTGGCTAGCGGGAGCCCCTACAATGAGCAGTTCTTC. Protein sequence: CASSMVASGSPYNEQFF. The variable domain in full, with the rest retrieved from reference TRBV19 and TRBJ2-1, is DGGITQSPKYLFRKEGQNVTLSCEQNLNHDAMYWYRQDPGQGLRLIYYSQIVNDFQKGDIAEGYSVSREKKESFPLTVTSAQKNPTAFYLCASSMVASGSPYNEQFFGPGTRLTVL.

V usage is TRBV6-1 and J usage is TRBJ2-7; 8 bases align to TRBD2. The germline CDR1 and CDR2 sequences are MNHNS and SASEGT. This CDR3 spans 13 amino acids. V lost 6 bases to trimming and J lost 2 bases; unmatched junction nucleotides: 3. The DNA of the CDR3 is TGTGCCAGCAGAGGTAGCGGGACCTACGAGCAGTACTTC. It codes for CASRGSGTYEQYF.

A word on this clone: The same CDR3 also results from other DNA sequences found in this sample. J is TRBJ1-5 and V is TRBV7-8; D ambiguous. The length of the CDR3 is 14 residues. V lost 1 base and J lost 7, with 11 bases in between. Germline CDR1 SGHVS, CDR2 FQNEAQ. The CDR3 sequence is CASSLVLSGQPQHF. In nucleotides, the CDR3 is TGTGCCAGCAGCTTAGTATTATCGGGGCAGCCCCAGCATTTT.

The V gene is TRBV2, the J gene TRBJ1-3; D gene unclear. The CDR3 is 12 residues long. The germline V gene has CDR1 SNHLY and CDR2 FYNNEI. V dropped 10 bases and J dropped 3 bases, with 10 bases sitting between them. The CDR3 DNA follows: TGTGCCATCTCGGGCTTTGGAAACACCATATATTTT. It codes for CAISGFGNTIYF.

This chain joins TRBV7-9 and TRBJ2-7; the D is unclear. The germline V and J ends were trimmed by 4 bases and 3 bases, with 19 bases remaining between them. Germline V gene lookup returns CDR1 SEHNR and CDR2 FQNEAQ (reference sequence). CDR3 length: 16 residues. CDR3 bases: TGTGCCAGCAGCTCCCCCTTGGGCTTCAATGACTACGAGCAGTACTTC. Translated: CASSSPLGFNDYEQYF.

The chain links TRBV9 to TRBJ2-3, with TRBD2 identical over 7 bases. V dropped 4 bases and J dropped 5; count of bases not matched to a gene: 4. The germline V gene encodes CDR1 SGDLS and CDR2 YYNGEE. The CDR3 length is 13 residues. CDR3 amino acids: CASSRSGGDTQYF. In DNA, the CDR3 is TGTGCCAGCAGCCGGTCGGGGGGAGATACGCAGTATTTT.

This chain links TRBV28 with TRBJ1-5; possibly TRBD1 for D (5 bases). Germline CDR1 and CDR2: MDHEN and SYDVKM. The CDR3 is made up of 17 amino acids. Deletions cut 7 bases from V and 2 bases from J, with 21 bases between. CDR3 DNA sequence: TGTGCCAGCACCCGTACAGGTCCCGCCTTTGGCAATCAGCCCCAGCATTTT. Amino acid sequence: CASTRTGPAFGNQPQHF.

This chain joins TRBV28 and TRBJ2-1; 11 bases align to TRBD2. There are 15 residues in the CDR3. V was clipped by 10 bases and J by 2 bases; unmatched bases: 7. CDR1 MDHEN and CDR2 SYDVKM come from the germline V gene. CDR3 amino acids: CATDLAGGAYNEQFF. The CDR3 DNA sequence: TGTGCCACCGATCTAGCGGGAGGCGCCTACAATGAGCAGTTCTTC.

The rearrangement joins TRBV19 to TRBJ1-2; D gene unclear. The CDR3 is 13 residues long. V was cut by 3 bases and J by 5 bases, with 10 bases left in between. Per germline, CDR1 LNHDA and CDR2 SQIVND (reference sequence). DNA for the CDR3: TGTGCCAGTAGTATCGGAGAGTCATATGGCTACACCTTC. Its translation: CASSIGESYGYTF.

V and J are TRBV30 and TRBJ1-1; no firm D call. This CDR3 has 14 residues. Trimming removed 2 bases from V and 5 bases from J, with 15 bases in between. CDR1 and CDR2 from the germline V gene are GTSNPN and SVGIG (reference sequence). In DNA form, the CDR3 reads TGTGCCTGGAGTCCAGGACTGGGTGGTACTGAAGCTTTCTTT. Its protein product is CAWSPGLGGTEAFF.

The chain carries TRBV5-8 and TRBJ2-2; D gene uncertain. Germline V lookup: CDR1 SGHTS, CDR2 YDEGEE. V lost 4 bases, J lost 6 bases, and 16 bases lay in between. The CDR3 is 15 amino acids. The CDR3 loop reads CASSALLPGAGELFF. The DNA for the CDR3 is TGTGCCAGCAGCGCGCTTCTCCCCGGCGCCGGGGAGCTGTTTTTT.

The CDR3 sequence: CASSLTPGKLFF. CDR3 DNA: TGTGCCAGCAGCTTAACCCCCGGAAAACTGTTTTTT. The chain is built from TRBV13 and TRBJ1-4; D not resolved. The ends were cut back, 2 bases at V and 10 bases at J, with 8 bases in the middle. The germline V gene encodes CDR1 PRHDT and CDR2 FYEKMQ (reference sequence). The CDR3 spans 12 residues.

The rearrangement joins TRBV28 to TRBJ2-5; no definite D call. This CDR3 region has 18 residues. V was trimmed by 10 bases and J by 5 bases, leaving 32 bases between them. The germline gives CDR1 MDHEN, CDR2 SYDVKM. CDR3 sequence reads: CAIGRGLGAVSLLETQYF. The DNA for the CDR3 is TGTGCCATTGGCCGTGGGCTTGGCGCAGTGAGTCTCCTTGAGACCCAGTACTTC.

This chain's CDR3 is CASSFGSVLTF. In DNA, the CDR3 is TGTGCCAGCAGCTTTGGATCGGTTCTGACTTTC. The rearrangement links TRBV5-6 to TRBJ2-6; D is uncertain. Trimming removed 2 bases at V and 16 bases at J, with 10 bases between. This CDR3 has 11 residues. Germline CDR1 and CDR2: SGHDT and YYEEEE.

This clone was observed once. The gene calls are TRBV27 and TRBJ2-1; 10 bases are a match to TRBD2. The germline gives CDR1 MNHEY, CDR2 SMNVEV (reference sequence). The V segment lost 6 bases and the J segment 3 bases; nucleotides outside the gene matches: 5. The length of the CDR3 is 15 residues. The CDR3 DNA reads TGTGCCAGCAGCCCGACTAGCGGGTTCTACAATGAGCAGTTCTTC. Translated, it gives CASSPTSGFYNEQFF.

The chain recombines TRBV9 with TRBJ2-3; 7 bases map to TRBD2. Germline-derived CDR1 and CDR2 are SGDLS and YYNGEE. J lost 6 bases, V lost 4 bases, and 11 bases had no gene match. CDR3 size: 15 residues. The CDR3 nucleotides read TGTGCCAGCAGCCCCGCGTTGGGAGGGGCGGATACGCAGTATTTT. It codes for CASSPALGGADTQYF.

The V and J genes are TRBV6-5 and TRBJ1-1; D gene unclear. This CDR3 is built from 13 residues. From germline, CDR1 is MNHEY and CDR2 SVGAGI. Between the trimmed V and J ends, which lost 2 bases and 5 bases, there was a span of 9 bases. The CDR3 DNA sequence: TGTGCCAGCAGTTACCTCCAACGGACTGAAGCTTTCTTT. It encodes CASSYLQRTEAFF.